These 2 T cell receptor beta chains share one sample of origin, sequenced in a study of beta chain features in type 1 diabetes. For these receptors, no antigen is known. Findings of the study overall: Shortening that was moderate but significant affected the TCRB CDR3s of Type 1 diabetes patients in all four CD4+ subsets.

Expressed TCRB transcripts got sequenced, as all isolated RNA was reverse transcribed. Here immunoSEQ multiplex PCR was the method, and the copy in TCRdb shows in-frame clones only, minus some. This table has about 660,000 clones, around an eighth appearing once. Sequencing was carried out using naive CD4+ T cells from blood. The receptors were sampled from a man younger than 35 with type 1 diabetes.

This clone was counted only a few times. The chain employs TRBV6-5 and TRBJ2-2; D perhaps matches TRBD1 (6 bases). This CDR3 has 14 residues. Trimming removed 2 bases at V and 5 bases at J, with 9 bases between. Germline V gives CDR1 MNHEY, CDR2 SVGAGI. The CDR3 protein is CASSYRQGTGELFF. Written as DNA, the CDR3 is TGTGCCAGCAGTTACAGGCAGGGGACCGGGGAGCTGTTTTTT.

This clone appeared a few times. The chain links TRBV19 to TRBJ1-1, with no clear D. Germline V gene lookup returns CDR1 LNHDA and CDR2 SQIVND (reference sequence). V shed 11 bases and J shed 1 base, with 8 bases lying between them. The CDR3 runs 11 residues. CDR3 protein: CAGEGNTEAFF. The CDR3, as DNA: TGTGCCGGAGAGGGGAACACTGAAGCTTTCTTT.